The rows below give T cell receptor beta chains drawn from one sample of a study of post-analysis software for immune sequencing data. A single record per CDR3 protein comes from TCRdb applying MiXCR to the PCR reads. The table shows around 250,000 distinct CDR3 sequences, with just over 35% occurring only once. Sequenced sample: blood. Receptor source: a girl aged 10 to 17 with multiple sclerosis. CDR3s include the opening cysteine and the closing phenylalanine or tryptophan. The D gene is left open where the match is weak. Clone size appears in some rows only: once, few, many, or a class for an expanded clone.

abundance: NA
d_gene: TRBD1
j_gene: TRBJ2-1
v_gene: TRBV28
CDR3nt: TGTGCCAGCAGTTTGACCGGGACAGGGGGGGTCAATGAGCAGTTCTTC
CDR3aa: CASSLTGTGGVNEQFF

abundance: many
d_gene: NA
j_gene: TRBJ2-7
v_gene: TRBV20-1
CDR3nt: TGCAGTGCTGACCCCGGTCGAGGGCAGGGGCCCCCCTACGAGCAGTACTTC
CDR3aa: CSADPGRGQGPPYEQYF

abundance: many
d_gene: TRBD2
j_gene: TRBJ2-1
v_gene: TRBV4-1
CDR3nt: TGCGCCAGCAGCCAAGATAGGGTACTAGCGGGGGGATCCTCCTACAATGAGCAGTTCTTC
CDR3aa: CASSQDRVLAGGSSYNEQFF

abundance: few
d_gene: TRBD1
j_gene: TRBJ1-3
v_gene: TRBV5-1
CDR3nt: TGCGCCAGCAGCTCCGGACAGGGGGCGCAGGGAAACACCATATATTTT
CDR3aa: CASSSGQGAQGNTIYF

abundance: NA
d_gene: TRBD2
j_gene: TRBJ2-7
v_gene: TRBV4-1
CDR3nt: TGCGCCAGCAGCCAGGGAGGACTAGCGAGAACGACCTACGAGCAGTACTTC
CDR3aa: CASSQGGLARTTYEQYF

abundance: NA
d_gene: NA
j_gene: TRBJ2-1
v_gene: TRBV2
CDR3nt: TGTGCCAGCAGTGACCCGACTAGTCCCGTCTCCTACAATGAGCAGTTCTTC
CDR3aa: CASSDPTSPVSYNEQFF

abundance: many
d_gene: NA
j_gene: TRBJ2-5
v_gene: TRBV24-1
CDR3nt: TGTGCCACCAGTGACCAGAGGGGAGCGGGAGAGACCCAGTACTTC
CDR3aa: CATSDQRGAGETQYF

abundance: NA
d_gene: TRBD2
j_gene: TRBJ2-7
v_gene: TRBV5-8
CDR3nt: TGTGCCAGCAGCTTGGCGCGGGAGGGCCGGGCAGGCGACGAGCAGTACTTC
CDR3aa: CASSLAREGRAGDEQYF

abundance: few
d_gene: NA
j_gene: TRBJ1-1
v_gene: TRBV28
CDR3nt: TGTGCCAGCAGTTTCTCTCTTCTGGGCCGGAACACTGAAGCTTTCTTT
CDR3aa: CASSFSLLGRNTEAFF

abundance: many
d_gene: NA
j_gene: TRBJ1-5
v_gene: TRBV12-3/TRBV12-4
CDR3nt: TGTGCCAGCAGCCCGGGTGGCAATCAGCCCCAGCATTTT
CDR3aa: CASSPGGNQPQHF

abundance: many
d_gene: NA
j_gene: TRBJ1-2
v_gene: TRBV12-3/TRBV12-4
CDR3nt: TGTGCCAGCAGCCCGACGAAACGAGGGGTAGATGGCTACACCTTC
CDR3aa: CASSPTKRGVDGYTF

abundance: many
d_gene: NA
j_gene: TRBJ1-2
v_gene: TRBV29-1
CDR3nt: TGCAGCGTTGAAGGGAACTATGGCTACACCTTC
CDR3aa: CSVEGNYGYTF

abundance: once
d_gene: TRBD1
j_gene: TRBJ1-1
v_gene: TRBV5-1
CDR3nt: TGCGCCAGCAGCGTGCGGACAGGGAATGAAGCTTTCTTT
CDR3aa: CASSVRTGNEAFF

abundance: many
d_gene: TRBD2
j_gene: TRBJ2-1
v_gene: TRBV5-8
CDR3nt: TGTGCCAGCAGCTTGGGGCTAGCGGCCCCGGGAAATGAGCAGTTCTTC
CDR3aa: CASSLGLAAPGNEQFF

abundance: NA
d_gene: TRBD1
j_gene: TRBJ1-2
v_gene: TRBV7-2
CDR3nt: TGTGCCGGCGGACAGGGTAAAGGTTTAGGCTACACCTTC
CDR3aa: CAGGQGKGLGYTF

abundance: NA
d_gene: NA
j_gene: TRBJ1-1
v_gene: TRBV10-3
CDR3nt: TGTGCCATCAAGGCCCCAGCAGGGGAGGCTTTCTTT
CDR3aa: CAIKAPAGEAFF

abundance: many
d_gene: TRBD2
j_gene: TRBJ2-1
v_gene: TRBV20-1
CDR3nt: TGCAGTGCTCCCTCCGGGACTAGCTGGGATGAGCAGTTCTTC
CDR3aa: CSAPSGTSWDEQFF

abundance: many
d_gene: NA
j_gene: TRBJ2-5
v_gene: TRBV14
CDR3nt: TGTGCCAGCAGCCAAGGGGTGAGGATCGGACGAGAGACCCAGTACTTC
CDR3aa: CASSQGVRIGRETQYF

abundance: few
d_gene: TRBD1
j_gene: TRBJ2-5
v_gene: TRBV7-6
CDR3nt: TGTGCCAGCAGCTTAGAGGGACAGGGTAAGCAGTACTTC
CDR3aa: CASSLEGQGKQYF

abundance: NA
d_gene: TRBD1
j_gene: TRBJ2-7
v_gene: TRBV7-8
CDR3nt: TGTGCCAGCACCGCGACAGGGTTGAGTTCCTGCAATGAGCAGTACTTC
CDR3aa: CASTATGLSSCNEQYF

abundance: NA
d_gene: NA
j_gene: TRBJ2-5
v_gene: TRBV11-2
CDR3nt: TGTGCCAGCAGCGCTCCGGACAGAGCCCAAGAGACCCAGTACTTC
CDR3aa: CASSAPDRAQETQYF

abundance: NA
d_gene: TRBD1
j_gene: TRBJ2-6
v_gene: TRBV4-1
CDR3nt: TGCGCCAGCAGCCAAGCGGAGGGGACAGGGCGCCCTGGGGCCAACGTCCTGACTTTC
CDR3aa: CASSQAEGTGRPGANVLTF

abundance: few
d_gene: NA
j_gene: TRBJ1-1
v_gene: TRBV28
CDR3nt: TGTGCCAGCAGATCCGGTCATGGGAACACTGAAGCTTTCTTT
CDR3aa: CASRSGHGNTEAFF

abundance: many
d_gene: NA
j_gene: TRBJ2-3
v_gene: TRBV2
CDR3nt: TGTGCCAGCCGGTTCGATACGCAGTATTTT
CDR3aa: CASRFDTQYF

abundance: many
d_gene: NA
j_gene: TRBJ2-3
v_gene: TRBV5-6
CDR3nt: TGTGCCAGCAGCTATGGGGGAGATACGCAGTATTTT
CDR3aa: CASSYGGDTQYF

abundance: once
d_gene: TRBD1
j_gene: TRBJ2-7
v_gene: TRBV29-1
CDR3nt: TGCAGCGTTGTCGGGACAGGGGCCTACGAGCAGTACTTC
CDR3aa: CSVVGTGAYEQYF

abundance: NA
d_gene: TRBD2
j_gene: TRBJ2-5
v_gene: TRBV7-2
CDR3nt: TGTACCAGCAGCTTAAGACTAGCCTCCGAAGGGGAGACCCAGTACTTC
CDR3aa: CTSSLRLASEGETQYF

abundance: many
d_gene: NA
j_gene: TRBJ1-2
v_gene: TRBV7-2
CDR3nt: TGTGCCAGCAGCTTAGGGGGGCGCAAGACAACGCAACCTGGGGACTATGGCTACACCTTC
CDR3aa: CASSLGGRKTTQPGDYGYTF

abundance: few
d_gene: NA
j_gene: TRBJ1-5
v_gene: TRBV4-1
CDR3nt: TGCGCCAGCAGCCAAAGCCCCCCGGGGGGGAGGCAGCCCCAGCATTTT
CDR3aa: CASSQSPPGGRQPQHF

abundance: NA
d_gene: TRBD1
j_gene: TRBJ1-1
v_gene: TRBV10-3
CDR3nt: TGTGCCATCAGCGAACTGGGACAGACCACTGAAGCTTTCTTT
CDR3aa: CAISELGQTTEAFF

abundance: few
d_gene: TRBD2
j_gene: TRBJ2-3
v_gene: TRBV12-3/TRBV12-4
CDR3nt: TGTGCCATCACGACTAGCGGCGATACGCAGTATTTT
CDR3aa: CAITTSGDTQYF

abundance: many
d_gene: NA
j_gene: TRBJ1-1
v_gene: TRBV20-1
CDR3nt: TGCAGTGCTAGAGATAGCGGCAGGGGCTCGGACACTGAAGCTTTCTTT
CDR3aa: CSARDSGRGSDTEAFF

abundance: NA
d_gene: NA
j_gene: TRBJ2-7
v_gene: TRBV5-1
CDR3nt: TGCGCCAGCAGCTTGGTAGCAGGGGCCTACGAGCAGTACTTC
CDR3aa: CASSLVAGAYEQYF

abundance: many
d_gene: NA
j_gene: TRBJ2-4
v_gene: TRBV13
CDR3nt: TGTGCCAGCAGCTTAGGCCCTGGAGAAACAGGGAGGAACCTAGCCAAAAACATTCAGTACTTC
CDR3aa: CASSLGPGETGRNLAKNIQYF

abundance: many
d_gene: TRBD2
j_gene: TRBJ2-4
v_gene: TRBV20-1
CDR3nt: TGCAGTACCCAAGACGGCGGGGAGGGCAAAAACATTCAGTACTTC
CDR3aa: CSTQDGGEGKNIQYF

abundance: few
d_gene: NA
j_gene: TRBJ1-2
v_gene: TRBV20-1
CDR3nt: TGCAGTGCCCCCGTCGAGAGGGAATGCTATGGCTACACCTTC
CDR3aa: CSAPVERECYGYTF

abundance: NA
d_gene: TRBD2
j_gene: TRBJ2-5
v_gene: TRBV29-1
CDR3nt: TGCAGCGGCTCGCCGTCTGGCGGGAGGGCCTTCGGAGAGACCCAGTACTTC
CDR3aa: CSGSPSGGRAFGETQYF

abundance: NA
d_gene: NA
j_gene: TRBJ2-4
v_gene: TRBV12-3/TRBV12-4
CDR3nt: TGTGCCAGCAGTTTTGGCGGCTCTTGGGAGCAGTACTTC
CDR3aa: CASSFGGSWEQYF

abundance: once
d_gene: TRBD1
j_gene: TRBJ2-5
v_gene: TRBV25-1
CDR3nt: TGTGCCAGCAGTGAATATCGAGGGGGCTGGGAGACCCAGTACTTC
CDR3aa: CASSEYRGGWETQYF

abundance: NA
d_gene: TRBD2
j_gene: TRBJ2-7
v_gene: TRBV2
CDR3nt: TGTGCCAGCAGTGAAGGGCTGGGACTAGCGGGAGACGAGCAGTACTTC
CDR3aa: CASSEGLGLAGDEQYF

abundance: NA
d_gene: TRBD2
j_gene: TRBJ2-5
v_gene: TRBV5-1
CDR3nt: TGCGCCAGCAGCTTCTTGCTAGCGGGAGGAGAGACCCAGTACTTC
CDR3aa: CASSFLLAGGETQYF

abundance: many
d_gene: NA
j_gene: TRBJ1-1
v_gene: TRBV29-1
CDR3nt: TGCAGCGTTGAACCCCCCCCCGGGGCTGAAGCTTTCTTT
CDR3aa: CSVEPPPGAEAFF

abundance: few
d_gene: NA
j_gene: TRBJ2-5
v_gene: TRBV5-1
CDR3nt: TGCGCCAGCAGCTTAGACCACCGCCAAGAGACCCAGTACTTC
CDR3aa: CASSLDHRQETQYF

abundance: NA
d_gene: TRBD2
j_gene: TRBJ2-2
v_gene: TRBV7-7
CDR3nt: TGTGCTAGCAGCTTAGGGACTAGCGGCGACACCGGGGAGCTGTTTTTT
CDR3aa: CASSLGTSGDTGELFF

abundance: NA
d_gene: TRBD2
j_gene: TRBJ2-7
v_gene: TRBV7-2
CDR3nt: TGTGCCAGCAGCCTCAGCGGGGTCTCCTACGAGCAGTACTTC
CDR3aa: CASSLSGVSYEQYF

abundance: many
d_gene: TRBD2
j_gene: TRBJ2-1
v_gene: TRBV12-3/TRBV12-4
CDR3nt: TGCGCCAGCAGCAGGACTAGCGGGAGCTCCTACAATGAGCAGTTCTTC
CDR3aa: CASSRTSGSSYNEQFF